This entry lists 28 T cell receptor beta chains sequenced from one sample in a study of cytomegalovirus exposure and HLA in healthy donors. This PCR relied on a set of 60 Vbeta primers and 13 Jbeta primers. Sequenced by immunoSEQ multiplex PCR; TCRdb stores in-frame clones only, minus some. Seen here are around 180,000 clones, around 80% observed once, and the top ten hold 1.2%. Sequencing was performed on PBMCs. The receptor source for this set is a boy younger than 10 in good health and CMV-seronegative.

The chain is built from TRBV30 and TRBJ2-3, with 7 bases aligning to TRBD1. Per germline, CDR1 GTSNPN and CDR2 SVGIG (reference sequence). The CDR3 runs to 13 residues. V shed 3 bases, J shed 4 bases, and the junction held 4 bases outside the gene matches. CDR3 coding DNA: TGTGCCTGGAGCGCAGGGGGACCAGATACGCAGTATTTT. Its translation is CAWSAGGPDTQYF.

This sequence joins TRBV6-5 and TRBJ2-1; tentatively, D is TRBD2 (7 bases). The germline V gene has CDR1 MNHEY and CDR2 SVGAGI. The CDR3 has 15 amino acids. Trimming took 4 bases from V and 7 from J, leaving 17 bases between them. The CDR3 is CASSFSSGGRNEQFF. CDR3 nucleotide sequence: TGTGCCAGCAGTTTCTCGTCGGGGGGCCGGAATGAGCAGTTCTTC.

The V gene is TRBV15, the J gene TRBJ2-5; D gene unclear. This CDR3 spans 14 amino acids. Germline values: CDR1 LNHNV, CDR2 YYDKDF (reference sequence). The V and J ends lost 4 bases and 4 bases respectively, with 13 bases between them. The CDR3 here is CATSTGLTGETQYF. For the CDR3, the DNA is TGTGCCACCAGCACCGGATTGACTGGAGAGACCCAGTACTTC.

CDR3 DNA sequence: TGTGCCAGCAGCCCCACTAGCGGGTCTAGCACAGATACGCAGTATTTT. This codes for CASSPTSGSSTDTQYF. The chain uses TRBV5-4 and TRBJ2-3, with 9 bases lining up with TRBD2. Looked up from germline, CDR1 is SGHNT and CDR2 is YYREEE (reference sequence). The junction had 6 bases not matched to a gene; V was cut back by 4 bases and J by 0 bases. This CDR3 contains 16 residues.

The chain links TRBV2 to TRBJ2-7; 9 bases match TRBD2. Germline V gives CDR1 SNHLY, CDR2 FYNNEI. Germline trimming cut 4 bases from V and 5 bases from J; bases unmatched to any gene: 6. The CDR3 runs 14 residues. In nucleotides, the CDR3 is TGTGCCAGCAGTGTCGTAGCGGGAGAGCACGAGCAGTACTTC. This translates into CASSVVAGEHEQYF.

This clone was seen only once. This sequence joins TRBV15 and TRBJ1-2; D is perhaps TRBD1 (5 bases). The germline V gene has CDR1 LNHNV and CDR2 YYDKDF (reference sequence). This CDR3 contains 16 residues. With 0 bases removed from V and 3 bases from J, the gap between germline ends came to 14 bases. Here the CDR3 DNA reads TGTGCCACCAGCAGAGACGGAGGGGCGGTCTACTATGGCTACACCTTC. Its translation is CATSRDGGAVYYGYTF.

J is TRBJ1-4 and V is TRBV6-6; possible D gene TRBD1, 5 bases. V lost 8 bases and J 7 bases, leaving 17 bases between the germline ends. The germline V gene encodes CDR1 MNHNY and CDR2 SVGAGI (reference sequence). The CDR3 runs to 14 residues. The CDR3 reads CASESRRGGEKLFF. In DNA, the CDR3 is TGTGCCAGCGAAAGTAGGAGGGGCGGTGAAAAACTGTTTTTT.

The rearrangement joins TRBV6-5 to TRBJ1-1; D call uncertain. V dropped 2 bases and J dropped 0 bases, with 7 bases sitting between them. Germline V gene sequence: CDR1 MNHEY, CDR2 SVGAGI. The CDR3 extends over 14 amino acids. The CDR3 DNA reads as TGTGCCAGCAGTTACGCAGGCATGAACACTGAAGCTTTCTTT. It is translated as CASSYAGMNTEAFF.

This chain connects TRBV30 to TRBJ1-4, with unresolved D. The germline V gene has CDR1 GTSNPN and CDR2 SVGIG (reference sequence). The length of the CDR3 is 14 residues. V gave up 2 bases and J gave up 4 bases, with 11 bases separating them. CDR3 in amino acids: CAWSLQLNNEKLFF. In DNA, the CDR3 is TGTGCCTGGAGTTTACAGCTCAATAATGAAAAACTGTTTTTT.

In this sample, this clone turned up a few times. The chain employs TRBV27 and TRBJ2-1; 14 nucleotides agree with TRBD2. The CDR3 runs to 17 residues. Losses at the gene ends were 5 bases for V and 8 bases for J; bases not matched to a gene: 11. Germline V gene sequence: CDR1 MNHEY, CDR2 SMNVEV (reference sequence). CDR3 in amino acids: CASSPNLGLAGGYEQFF. The CDR3 nucleotides are TGTGCCAGCAGTCCCAACCTAGGACTAGCGGGAGGCTATGAGCAGTTCTTC.

The chain joins TRBV15 to TRBJ1-6; no definite D call. Germline CDR1 reads LNHNV; CDR2 reads YYDKDF (reference sequence). There are 15 residues in the CDR3. With 7 bases removed from V and 0 bases from J, the gap between germline ends came to 10 bases. Here the CDR3 DNA reads TGTGCCACCAATCTACGGGGCTCCTATAATTCACCCCTCCACTTT. Protein sequence: CATNLRGSYNSPLHF.

The genes are TRBV19 and TRBJ1-1, with no clear D. CDR1 is LNHDA and CDR2 is SQIVND in the germline V gene (reference sequence). This CDR3 has 13 amino acids. The V gene lost 7 bases and the J gene lost 4 bases, with 13 bases spanning the gap. This chain's CDR3 is CASNDLSGTEAFF. In DNA form, the CDR3 reads TGTGCCAGTAATGACTTATCGGGCACTGAAGCTTTCTTT.

This clone came up a few times. The rearrangement links TRBV9 to TRBJ1-2; D may be TRBD1 (6 bases). The V and J ends lost 5 bases and 3 bases respectively, with 8 bases between them. CDR1 SGDLS and CDR2 YYNGEE come from the germline V gene. The CDR3 length is 12 residues. As DNA, the CDR3 is TGTGCCAGCAGGGGGGGGCACTATGGCTACACCTTC. Translation gives CASRGGHYGYTF.

V is TRBV14 and J is TRBJ1-1; D uncertain. Trimming pared 0 bases from V and 0 bases from J, leaving 8 bases between. The CDR3 totals 15 residues. Per the germline V gene, CDR1 is SGHDN and CDR2 is FVKESK. The CDR3 sequence is CASSQDNSLNTEAFF. CDR3 bases: TGTGCCAGCAGCCAAGATAACAGCCTGAACACTGAAGCTTTCTTT.

The rearrangement joins TRBV6-6 to TRBJ2-3, with D uncertain. Trimming shortened V by 4 bases and J by 6 bases, and 5 bases separated the two germline ends. This CDR3 has 11 residues. Germline V gene sequence: CDR1 MNHNY, CDR2 SVGAGI (reference sequence). The DNA of the CDR3 is TGTGCCAGCAGTTTTGGCGATACGCAGTATTTT. It is translated as CASSFGDTQYF.

This clone has only a few counts. The chain uses TRBV6-6 and TRBJ1-2; 8 nucleotides match TRBD1. The CDR3 loop spans 13 amino acids. Germline CDR1 MNHNY, CDR2 SVGAGI (reference sequence). The trim removed 7 bases at V and 7 bases at J, leaving 8 bases unmatched. This CDR3 is CASIETGDSGYTF. The CDR3 coding sequence is TGTGCCAGCATTGAGACAGGGGACAGTGGCTACACCTTC.

The gene calls are TRBV10-3 and TRBJ2-1; 9 bases fit TRBD2. The CDR3 runs 17 residues. Germline V lookup: CDR1 ENHRY, CDR2 SYGVKD. The ends lost 0 bases at V and 7 bases at J; junction bases unmatched: 10. The DNA for the CDR3 is TGTGCCATCAGTGAGTCTTGGAGCGGGGGGAGTCTAAATGAGCAGTTCTTC. This codes for CAISESWSGGSLNEQFF.

V is TRBV27 and J is TRBJ2-1; D is possibly TRBD2 (5 bases). The CDR3 length is 13 residues. Between the trimmed V and J ends, which lost 4 bases and 10 bases, there was a span of 14 bases. CDR1 is MNHEY and CDR2 is SMNVEV in the germline V gene (reference sequence). The DNA of the CDR3 is TGTGCCAGCAGTTCTGACGGGGTAAAGGAGCAGTTCTTC. It specifies CASSSDGVKEQFF.

This clone occurred once. The chain carries TRBV25-1 and TRBJ2-1; D may be TRBD1 (5 bases). V gave up 8 bases and J gave up 6 bases, with 14 bases separating them. Germline V gene sequence: CDR1 MGHDK, CDR2 SYGVNS. The CDR3 contains 13 residues. The CDR3 coding sequence is TGTGCCAGCGGAATCGTGGGGCTCAATGAGCAGTTCTTC. Its protein product is CASGIVGLNEQFF.

Only a few counts were recorded for this clone. In nucleotides, the CDR3 is TGCGCCAGCAGCCAAGATCCCAGCGGGGGGGCAGATACGCAGTATTTT. Protein product: CASSQDPSGGADTQYF. The chain recombines TRBV4-3 with TRBJ2-3, with TRBD2 matching over 10 bases. Looked up from germline, CDR1 is LGHNA and CDR2 is YSLEER. The CDR3 has 16 residues. After removal of 0 bases from V and 4 bases from J, the junction contained 4 bases not matched to a gene.

This clone was seen a single time. CDR3 nucleotide sequence: TGCGCCAGCAGCTTGGCCCCCGGGACAGGGAAGACCGGGGAGCTGTTTTTT. Translated: CASSLAPGTGKTGELFF. J is TRBJ2-2 and V is TRBV5-1; 9 bases align to TRBD1. V shed 0 bases, J shed 5 bases, and the junction held 8 bases outside the gene matches. The CDR3 consists of 17 residues. The germline gives CDR1 SGHRS, CDR2 YFSETQ.

The chain employs TRBV6-5 and TRBJ2-1; 9 bases match TRBD2. The germline gives CDR1 MNHEY, CDR2 SVGAGI. The CDR3 length is 16 residues. V lost 0 bases and J lost 2; bases outside the gene matches: 2. The CDR3 coding sequence is TGTGCCAGCAGTTACTCTGCTAGCGGGGCCTACAATGAGCAGTTCTTC. Encoded protein: CASSYSASGAYNEQFF.

This chain joins TRBV13 and TRBJ1-2, with 7 bases fitting TRBD1. The V gene's germline CDR1 is PRHDT and CDR2 FYEKMQ (reference sequence). This CDR3 is built from 13 residues. After removal of 4 bases from V and 6 bases from J, the junction contained 5 bases not matched to a gene. The CDR3 sequence: CASSSGQVDGYTF. The CDR3 region has the DNA TGTGCCAGCAGCTCCGGACAGGTGGATGGCTACACCTTC.

The chain recombines TRBV6-1 with TRBJ2-1; 14 positions agree with TRBD2. The CDR3 length is 15 residues. The V segment lost 4 bases and the J segment 7 bases; nucleotides outside the gene matches: 3. Germline V lookup: CDR1 MNHNS, CDR2 SASEGT. CDR3 DNA sequence: TGTGCCAGCAGTGGACTAGCGGGGGGGCCAAATGAGCAGTTCTTC. Protein product: CASSGLAGGPNEQFF.

This chain links TRBV6-1 with TRBJ2-7; 9 nucleotides match TRBD1. The trim removed 5 bases at V and 5 bases at J, leaving 7 bases unmatched. The CDR3 is 14 residues long. Germline CDR1 MNHNS, CDR2 SASEGT. The CDR3 DNA reads TGTGCCAGCAGTACATACAGGGGGCGAAACGAGCAGTACGTC. It translates to CASSTYRGRNEQYV.

This rearrangement joins TRBV7-2 to TRBJ2-7; perhaps TRBD2 as D (6 bases). The V and J ends lost 4 bases and 5 bases respectively, with 21 bases between them. CDR3 size: 16 residues. The germline V gene has CDR1 SGHTA and CDR2 FQGNSA. CDR3 sequence: CASSSSAGFSLNEQYV. The CDR3 coding sequence is TGTGCCAGCAGCTCTTCAGCGGGTTTCTCTCTGAACGAGCAGTACGTC.

This clone showed up just once. In DNA form, the CDR3 reads TGTGCCAGCAGCAGTGGGAGGGGCAATGAGCAGTTCTTC. Its translation: CASSSGRGNEQFF. This chain uses TRBV7-6 with TRBJ2-1; TRBD2 matches at 7 bases. Germline loops: CDR1 SGHVS, CDR2 FNYEAQ. Trimming at V came to 5 bases and at J to 6 bases, leaving 4 bases not matched to a gene. The CDR3 spans 13 residues.

V and J are TRBV7-9 and TRBJ2-7; 14 bases match TRBD2. CDR3 length equals 18 residues. Germline-derived CDR1 and CDR2 are SEHNR and FQNEAQ (reference sequence). V shed 3 bases and J 4 bases; nucleotides not matched to a gene: 11. In DNA, the CDR3 is TGTGCCAGCAGCTTCGGACTAGCGGGAGGTCGCAGGGGGTACGAGCAGTACTTC. Translation gives CASSFGLAGGRRGYEQYF.